The clone carrying this T cell receptor beta chain was picked up a small number of times. The assay was immunoSEQ multiplex PCR, and TCRdb's table has in-frame clones only and misses some. The table lists 200,000 to 250,000 clones, roughly 90% of them singletons, with approximately 2.7% in the top ten. The sample is drawn from a study of blood T cell repertoires in COVID-19. Across the study: Sites in the United States, Italy and Spain provided acute and convalescent COVID-19 samples.

Two negative PCRs, clearance, or symptom resolution characterized the recovered Cohort 3 donors. This CDR3 has 14 residues. Trimming shortened V by 2 bases and J by 4 bases, and 12 bases separated the two germline ends. Germline V CDR1 and CDR2: MNHEY, SVGEGT. J is TRBJ2-7 and V is TRBV6-2 or TRBV6-3; the D gene is possibly TRBD2 (5 bases). The sequenced material came from PBMCs or T cells enriched from blood (not recorded which). The sequence came from a woman in her 30s who had recovered from COVID-19. The CDR3 region is CASSYISEDYEQYF. DNA of the CDR3: TGTGCCAGCAGTTACATTAGCGAGGATTACGAGCAGTACTTC.